These 32 T cell receptor beta chains share one sample of origin, sequenced in a study of quantifying T cell responses using KT2 cells. Study-level background: cDNA was made from DNase-treated RNA using alpha and beta constant primers.

A single-stranded UMI oligo with SP2 sequence was ligated to cDNA 3' ends. The first PCR ran around 4 cycles with an equimolar RC1.1 and RC1.2 beta primer mix. TCRdb reanalysed the UMI-ligation and nested PCR reads using MiXCR and keeps one entry per CDR3 protein. The data contain about 30,000 distinct CDR3 sequences, 7.3% of them singletons. The sample taken for sequencing was PBMCs spiked with cells of the T cell clone KT2. Receptor source: a human donor.

This sequence joins TRBV20-1 and TRBJ2-5; D possibly corresponds to TRBD2 (7 bases). This CDR3 contains 13 residues. V lost 3 bases and J lost 1, with 9 bases in between. The germline V gene encodes CDR1 DFQATT and CDR2 SNEGSKA (reference sequence). CDR3 in DNA: TGCAGTGCTAGGGGAGGGGGCCAAGAGACCCAGTACTTC. It translates to CSARGGGQETQYF.

This clonotype was observed a few times. The V and J genes are TRBV9 and TRBJ2-3; the match to TRBD2 covers 8 bases. This CDR3 is built from 16 residues. The germline CDR1 and CDR2 sequences are SGDLS and YYNGEE. With V trimmed by 0 bases and J by 4 bases, 7 bases remained unmatched. CDR3 region: CASSVESSGSADTQYF. In DNA, the CDR3 is TGTGCCAGCAGCGTAGAGTCCAGCGGGAGTGCAGATACGCAGTATTTT.

This clonotype was observed many times. The V call is TRBV4-2, the J call TRBJ1-5; D might be TRBD1 (5 bases). CDR1 is LGHNA, CDR2 YNFKEQ, per germline. Between the trimmed V and J ends, which lost 3 bases and 4 bases, there was a span of 19 bases. This CDR3 has 17 amino acids. This CDR3 reads CASSQGRDGGGNQPQHF. CDR3 coding DNA: TGTGCCAGCAGCCAGGGAAGGGACGGCGGCGGGAATCAGCCCCAGCATTTT.

This clonotype is deemed medium-sized. The rearrangement uses TRBV12-3 or TRBV12-4 and TRBJ1-3, with TRBD1 matching 8 bases. V lost 5 bases to trimming and J lost 2 bases; unmatched junction nucleotides: 11. The CDR3 runs to 17 residues. DNA for the CDR3: TGTGCCAGCAGTGATGGACAGGGTAGTATCGCTGGAAACACCATATATTTT. It specifies CASSDGQGSIAGNTIYF.

This clonotype came up many times. V and J are TRBV7-7 and TRBJ2-2, with a tentative D call TRBD2 (7 bases). CDR3 size: 16 residues. CDR1 is SSHAT, CDR2 FNYEAQ, per germline (reference sequence). The V gene lost 7 bases and the J gene lost 0 bases, with 15 bases spanning the gap. The CDR3 coding sequence is TGTGCCAGCACTAACGGGGGGCTCCCGAACACCGGGGAGCTGTTTTTT. Amino acid sequence: CASTNGGLPNTGELFF. Supplemented by reference TRBV7-7 and TRBJ2-2, the full variable domain reads GAGVSQSPRYKVTKRGQDVTLRCDPISSHATLYWYQQALGQGPEFLTYFNYEAQPDKSGLPSDRFSAERPEGSISTLTIQRTEQRDSAMYRCASTNGGLPNTGELFFGEGSRLTVL.

In its sample, this clonotype was seen many times. The chain links TRBV13 to TRBJ2-5, with D hard to call. The CDR3 contains 14 residues. V was pared by 3 bases and J by 0 bases, with 8 bases between. Germline-derived CDR1 and CDR2 are PRHDT and FYEKMQ (reference sequence). CDR3 nucleotides: TGTGCCAGCAGCTTGGGCGTATACCAAGAGACCCAGTACTTC. Protein: CASSLGVYQETQYF.

This clonotype has ten or more counts. The chain links TRBV20-1 to TRBJ2-7, with 9 bases identical to TRBD2. The J segment lost 3 bases and the V segment lost 6 bases, leaving 12 bases of the junction unmatched. This CDR3 comprises 15 residues. CDR1 and CDR2 from the germline V gene are DFQATT and SNEGSKA (reference sequence). CDR3 sequence (DNA): TGCAGTGCCAGGATGCTAGCGGGACCCAGCTACGAGCAGTACTTC. It specifies CSARMLAGPSYEQYF.

This clonotype appeared many times. This sequence joins TRBV27 and TRBJ2-3, with 11 nucleotides matching TRBD2. The germline gives CDR1 MNHEY, CDR2 SMNVEV (reference sequence). Trimming removed 10 bases from V and 4 bases from J; junction bases left unmatched: 7. The CDR3 spans 14 residues. The CDR3 nucleotides read TGTGCCACCAAGACTAGCGGGAAATCAGATACGCAGTATTTT. Its translation is CATKTSGKSDTQYF.

This clonotype was observed many times. J is TRBJ2-7 and V is TRBV27; D is unresolved. CDR3 length equals 14 residues. The germline gives CDR1 MNHEY, CDR2 SMNVEV (reference sequence). Trimming pared 6 bases from V and 3 bases from J, leaving 15 bases between. The CDR3 spells CASRSQRKDYEQYF. DNA of the CDR3: TGTGCCAGCAGATCGCAAAGGAAGGACTACGAGCAGTACTTC.

In this sample, this clonotype turned up many times. This chain joins TRBV12-3 or TRBV12-4 and TRBJ1-3; D unresolved. Trimming cost V 2 bases and J 4 bases, with 3 bases left between them. The CDR3 extends over 12 amino acids. Written as DNA, the CDR3 is TGTGCCAGCAGTTTATTCGGAAACACCATATATTTT. Translation gives CASSLFGNTIYF.

The chain joins TRBV3-1 to TRBJ2-2; weak D call: TRBD2 (7 bases). V shed 2 bases and J shed 6 bases, with 16 bases lying between them. Germline V gene lookup returns CDR1 LGHDT and CDR2 YNNKEL (reference sequence). The CDR3 covers 16 residues. This CDR3 is CASSQRRAGGPGELFF. The CDR3 nucleotides are TGTGCCAGCAGCCAACGGAGGGCCGGGGGGCCCGGGGAGCTGTTTTTT. Combining the CDR3 with reference TRBV3-1 and TRBJ2-2 gives the whole variable domain DTAVSQTPKYLVTQMGNDKSIKCEQNLGHDTMYWYKQDSKKFLKIMFSYNNKELIINETVPNRFSPKSPDKAHLNLHINSLELGDSAVYFCASSQRRAGGPGELFFGEGSRLTVL.

In this sample, this clonotype turned up a few times. CDR3 protein: CASSLGGTSGRMELFF. Here the CDR3 DNA reads TGCGCCAGCAGCCTCGGGGGGACTAGCGGGAGGATGGAGCTGTTTTTT. This sequence joins TRBV5-1 and TRBJ2-2, with 15 bases lining up with TRBD2. The junction had 8 bases not matched to a gene; V was cut back by 4 bases and J by 10 bases. The germline V gene has CDR1 SGHRS and CDR2 YFSETQ. The CDR3 has 16 residues.

This clonotype has more than one count but fewer than ten. In DNA, the CDR3 is TGCAGTGCGGAAACTAGCGGGGGGACCCAAGAGACCCAGTACTTC. Protein: CSAETSGGTQETQYF. The J gene is TRBJ2-5, the V gene TRBV20-1; TRBD2 matches at 12 bases. Germline assignment: CDR1 DFQATT and CDR2 SNEGSKA (reference sequence). The CDR3 runs to 15 residues. V trimming: 6 bases; J trimming: 1 base; junction bases outside the gene matches: 6.

This clonotype was counted only a few times. V and J are TRBV4-2 and TRBJ2-1, with D uncertain. From germline, CDR1 is LGHNA and CDR2 YNFKEQ. V dropped 1 base and J dropped 0 bases, with 13 bases sitting between them. The CDR3 is 17 residues long. CDR3 in DNA: TGTGCCAGCAGCCAAGTTGACCGACCAAGCTCCTACAATGAGCAGTTCTTC. It is translated as CASSQVDRPSSYNEQFF.

The chain has TRBV4-2 and TRBJ1-4, with D maybe TRBD1 (6 bases). Germline CDR1 LGHNA, CDR2 YNFKEQ. The CDR3 spans 17 residues. Trimming took off 1 base at V and 2 bases at J, with 14 bases between the two ends. CDR3 in amino acids: CASSQAGGGRTNEKLFF. CDR3 coding DNA: TGTGCCAGCAGCCAAGCGGGGGGGGGGCGGACTAATGAAAAACTGTTTTTT.

In this sample, this clonotype turned up many times. The chain uses TRBV12-5 and TRBJ1-5, with D perhaps matching TRBD1 (5 bases). Looked up from germline, CDR1 is LGHNT and CDR2 is FRNRAP. CDR3 length: 14 residues. V lost 7 bases to trimming and J lost 4 bases, with 14 bases between them. Here the CDR3 DNA reads TGTGCTAGTGTCCTGGGGACCCTAAATCAGCCCCAGCATTTT. This encodes CASVLGTLNQPQHF.

This clonotype was counted at least ten times. The V call is TRBV3-1, the J call TRBJ1-6; D not resolved. This CDR3 is built from 15 residues. V was pared by 5 bases and J by 7 bases, with 15 bases between. In germline, CDR1 is LGHDT, CDR2 YNNKEL (reference sequence). The CDR3 nucleotides are TGTGCCAGCAGCTTTGACGGACGGAACAATTCACCCCTCCACTTT. It is translated as CASSFDGRNNSPLHF.

This clonotype showed up many times. The J gene is TRBJ2-7, the V gene TRBV20-1; D may be TRBD2 (6 bases). CDR3 length: 14 amino acids. In germline, CDR1 is DFQATT, CDR2 SNEGSKA (reference sequence). V lost 5 bases and J 4 bases, leaving 18 bases between the germline ends. CDR3 region: CSAQDLALKYEQYF. Here the CDR3 DNA reads TGCAGTGCTCAAGACCTAGCGCTAAAATACGAGCAGTACTTC.

In this sample, this clonotype turned up many times. This rearrangement joins TRBV29-1 to TRBJ2-3; D unclear. In germline, CDR1 is SQVTM, CDR2 ANQGSEA. V lost 0 bases and J 5 bases, leaving 6 bases between the germline ends. This CDR3 region has 12 residues. The CDR3 protein is CSVEDPQDTQYF. For the CDR3, the DNA is TGCAGCGTTGAAGATCCCCAAGATACGCAGTATTTT.

Only a few counts were recorded for this clonotype. The V and J genes are TRBV20-1 and TRBJ2-3; 9 bases match TRBD2. CDR1 DFQATT and CDR2 SNEGSKA come from the germline V gene (reference sequence). This CDR3 comprises 13 residues. Unmatched junction bases numbered 6, after V lost 4 bases and J lost 7 bases. CDR3 bases: TGCAGTGCTAAATTCGCTAGCGGGAATACGCAGTATTTT. This translates into CSAKFASGNTQYF.

This clonotype showed up many times. The V and J genes are TRBV5-1 and TRBJ1-1; 10 bases align to TRBD1. This CDR3 region has 14 residues. V lost 4 bases, J lost 5 bases, and 5 bases stayed unmatched. CDR1 and CDR2 from the germline V gene are SGHRS and YFSETQ. The CDR3 is CASSTGTGETEAFF. CDR3 sequence (DNA): TGCGCCAGCAGCACCGGGACAGGGGAGACTGAAGCTTTCTTT.

In this sample, this clonotype turned up many times. The genes are TRBV20-1 and TRBJ2-7; weak D call: TRBD2 (5 bases). CDR3 length equals 15 residues. Trimming pared 3 bases from V and 2 bases from J, leaving 17 bases between. CDR1 is DFQATT, CDR2 SNEGSKA, per germline (reference sequence). In DNA form, the CDR3 reads TGCAGTGCTAGGGAGCCCGGAGGCGGTACCTACGAGCAGTACTTC. Translation: CSAREPGGGTYEQYF.

This clonotype was counted at least ten times. This sequence joins TRBV7-6 and TRBJ2-3; 11 bases line up with TRBD2. In germline, CDR1 is SGHVS, CDR2 FNYEAQ. CDR3 size: 15 residues. Trimming took 5 bases from V and 2 from J; bases not matched to a gene: 3. The CDR3 spells CASSLTSGATDTQYF. CDR3 bases: TGTGCCAGCAGCCTGACTAGCGGGGCCACAGATACGCAGTATTTT.

This clonotype showed up many times. The chain recombines TRBV4-3 with TRBJ1-2; 11 bases align to TRBD1. Losses at the gene ends were 0 bases for V and 4 bases for J; bases not matched to a gene: 4. Germline CDR1 reads LGHNA; CDR2 reads YSLEER. The CDR3 length is 16 residues. CDR3 DNA: TGCGCCAGCAGCCAAGAGGGACAGGGGGTGATCTATGGCTACACCTTC. Protein sequence: CASSQEGQGVIYGYTF.

This chain uses TRBV2 with TRBJ2-2; D is ambiguous. This CDR3 has 14 residues. Trimming shortened V by 3 bases and J by 3 bases, and 8 bases separated the two germline ends. The germline gives CDR1 SNHLY, CDR2 FYNNEI. The CDR3 sequence: CASSEGSYTGELFF. CDR3 nucleotides: TGTGCCAGCAGTGAGGGCAGCTACACCGGGGAGCTGTTTTTT.

Many counts were recorded for this clonotype. This chain connects TRBV11-2 to TRBJ2-3; tentatively, D is TRBD2 (6 bases). The V gene lost 4 bases and the J gene lost 11 bases, with 10 bases spanning the gap. Germline CDR1 reads SGHAT; CDR2 reads FQNNGV. The CDR3 is 11 amino acids. CDR3 in amino acids: CASSSGVLQYF. The CDR3 region has the DNA TGTGCCAGCAGCTCGGGAGTGTTGCAGTATTTT.

The V call is TRBV12-3 or TRBV12-4, the J call TRBJ2-7, with 10 positions matching TRBD2. The V and J ends lost 3 bases and 5 bases, in that order; junction bases with no gene match: 4. This CDR3 has 14 residues. CDR3 DNA sequence: TGTGCCAGCAGTTTGAGCGGGGGGGCGGACGAGCAGTACTTC. Protein: CASSLSGGADEQYF.

This clonotype was counted at least ten times. J is TRBJ1-1 and V is TRBV12-5; D is unresolved. The V gene's germline CDR1 is LGHNT and CDR2 FRNRAP. V lost 0 bases and J 0 bases, leaving 8 bases between the germline ends. The CDR3 extends over 15 amino acids. The DNA of the CDR3 is TGTGCTAGTGGTTTGGTAATCGGCATGAACACTGAAGCTTTCTTT. Amino acid sequence: CASGLVIGMNTEAFF. Full variable domain (outside the CDR3, taken from reference TRBV12-5 and TRBJ1-1): DARVTQTPRHKVTEMGQEVTMRCQPILGHNTVFWYRQTMMQGLELLAYFRNRAPLDDSGMPKDRFSAEMPDATLATLKIQPSEPRDSAVYFCASGLVIGMNTEAFFGQGTRLTVV.

The sample holds a few counts of this clonotype. V gene TRBV5-1 combines with J gene TRBJ2-7; D perhaps matches TRBD1 (6 bases). V lost 4 bases and J lost 0, with 8 bases in between. CDR1 and CDR2 from the germline V gene are SGHRS and YFSETQ. The CDR3 has 13 amino acids. The CDR3 loop reads CASSRDTSYEQYF. The CDR3 DNA is TGCGCCAGCAGCCGGGACACCTCCTACGAGCAGTACTTC.

This clonotype was seen at least ten times. This rearrangement joins TRBV18 to TRBJ1-1; D gene ambiguous. This CDR3 is built from 13 residues. Trimming removed 1 base from V and 4 bases from J, with 7 bases in between. Germline CDR1 reads KGHSH; CDR2 reads LQKENI. CDR3 sequence: CASSPLGGTEAFF. Written as DNA, the CDR3 is TGTGCCAGCTCACCACTCGGAGGCACTGAAGCTTTCTTT.

This clonotype was observed a handful of times. The V and J genes are TRBV5-8 and TRBJ1-5; D is perhaps TRBD1 (5 bases). V shed 2 bases and J shed 5 bases, with 8 bases lying between them. The germline V gene encodes CDR1 SGHTS and CDR2 YDEGEE. The CDR3 has 13 residues. The CDR3 nucleotides read TGTGCCAGCAGCTTCAAAGGGGATCAGCCCCAGCATTTT. Protein: CASSFKGDQPQHF.

The chain couples TRBV12-3 or TRBV12-4 to TRBJ2-4; the D call may be TRBD1 or TRBD2 (5 bases each). The CDR3 has 17 amino acids. The ends were cut back, 6 bases at V and 2 bases at J, with 20 bases in the middle. The chain's CDR3 is CASRGIFGPGPKNIQYF. In DNA, the CDR3 is TGTGCCAGCAGGGGCATATTCGGGCCGGGACCCAAAAACATTCAGTACTTC.